The text below deals with one TCR beta chain. The sample belongs to a study of shared clonotypes between healthy human individuals. The length of the CDR3 is 15 residues. V was trimmed by 6 bases and J by 1 base, leaving 15 bases between them. Germline V lookup: CDR1 MNHNS, CDR2 SASEGT. On sorted subsets, replicate PCRs used about 200 ng DNA, or tens of thousands of T cell genomes. Assay: immunoSEQ multiplex PCR; the TCRdb copy retains only in-frame clones and omits some. The table records 1 million to 1.2 million clones, roughly 77% of them present only once. This receptor was taken from a young man in good health. Some clones in this sample may be carry-over from other donors' samples. The chain employs TRBV6-1 and TRBJ2-5; the D gene could be TRBD1 or TRBD2 (7 bases each). Sequencing was carried out using memory CD4+ T cells from PBMCs. Subset defined: CD45RA-negative fraction. DNA of the CDR3: TGTGCCAGCAGCAGACAGGGAGGGTCCCAAGAGACCCAGTACTTC. Encoded protein: CASSRQGGSQETQYF.